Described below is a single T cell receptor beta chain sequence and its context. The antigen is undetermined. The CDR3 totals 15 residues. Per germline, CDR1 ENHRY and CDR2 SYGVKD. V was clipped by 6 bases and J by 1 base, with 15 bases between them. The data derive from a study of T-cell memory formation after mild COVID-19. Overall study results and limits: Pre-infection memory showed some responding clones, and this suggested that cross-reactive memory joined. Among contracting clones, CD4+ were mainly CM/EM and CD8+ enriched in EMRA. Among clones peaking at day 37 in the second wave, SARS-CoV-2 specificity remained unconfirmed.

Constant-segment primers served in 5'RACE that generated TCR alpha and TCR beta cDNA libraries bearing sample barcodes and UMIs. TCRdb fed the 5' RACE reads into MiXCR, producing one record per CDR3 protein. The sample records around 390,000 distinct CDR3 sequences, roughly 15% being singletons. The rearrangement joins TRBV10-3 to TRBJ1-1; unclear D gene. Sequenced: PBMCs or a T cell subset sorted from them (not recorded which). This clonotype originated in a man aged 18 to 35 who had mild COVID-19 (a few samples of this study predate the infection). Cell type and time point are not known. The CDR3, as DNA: TGTGCCATCAGGGCCTCCGGGATGGGGAACACTGAAGCTTTCTTT. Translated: CAIRASGMGNTEAFF.